This T cell receptor (beta chain) was recovered during a study of response to subunit inactivated influenza vaccine. Trimming took off 6 bases at V and 10 bases at J, with 25 bases between the two ends. There are 15 residues in the CDR3. Germline CDR1 DFQATT, CDR2 SNEGSKA (reference sequence). This clonotype came up a few times. TCRdb passed the RT-PCR reads through MiXCR, listing each CDR3 protein once. Altogether 550,000 to 650,000 distinct CDR3 sequences are present, around 11% being singletons, with the ten largest covering roughly 10%. This TCR was recovered from a man in his forties or fifties who received an inactivated influenza vaccine. The chain has TRBV20-1 and TRBJ2-1, with D possibly matching TRBD2 (6 bases). Specimen: PBMCs from blood, collected on the day of vaccination. In DNA form, the CDR3 reads TGCAGTGCCTCCGCTGGGGAGGACTCAAAAAGGGAGCAGTTCTTC. The encoded protein is CSASAGEDSKREQFF.